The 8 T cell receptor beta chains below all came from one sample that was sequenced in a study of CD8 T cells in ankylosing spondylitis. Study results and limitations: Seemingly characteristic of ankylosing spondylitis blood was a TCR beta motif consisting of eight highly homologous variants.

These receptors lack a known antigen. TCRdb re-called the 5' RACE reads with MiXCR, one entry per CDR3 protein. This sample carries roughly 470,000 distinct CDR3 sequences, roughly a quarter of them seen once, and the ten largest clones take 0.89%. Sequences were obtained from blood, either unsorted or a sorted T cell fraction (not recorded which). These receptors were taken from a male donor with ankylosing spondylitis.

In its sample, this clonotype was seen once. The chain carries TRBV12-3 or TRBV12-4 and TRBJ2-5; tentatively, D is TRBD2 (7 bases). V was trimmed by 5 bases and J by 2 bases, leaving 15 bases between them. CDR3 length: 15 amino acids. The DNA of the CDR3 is TGTGCCAGCAGTGGGGCGGGGGCGACACAAGAGACCCAGTACTTC. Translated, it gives CASSGAGATQETQYF.

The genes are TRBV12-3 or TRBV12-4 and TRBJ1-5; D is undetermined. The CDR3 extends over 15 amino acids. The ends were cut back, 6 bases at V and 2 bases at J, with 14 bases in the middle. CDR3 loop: CASSPVGFRNQPQHF. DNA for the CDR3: TGTGCCAGCAGCCCGGTAGGTTTTCGCAATCAGCCCCAGCATTTT.

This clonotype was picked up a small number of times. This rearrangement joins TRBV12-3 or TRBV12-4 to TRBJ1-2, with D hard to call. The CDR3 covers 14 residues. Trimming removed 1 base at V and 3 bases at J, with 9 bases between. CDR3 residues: CASSLESQYYGYTF. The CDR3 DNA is TGTGCCAGCAGTTTAGAGTCACAATACTATGGCTACACCTTC.

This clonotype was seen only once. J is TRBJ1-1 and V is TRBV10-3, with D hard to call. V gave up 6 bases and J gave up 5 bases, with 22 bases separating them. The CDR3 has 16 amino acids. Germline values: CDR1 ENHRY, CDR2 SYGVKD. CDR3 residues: CAIRADPGRGVTEAFF. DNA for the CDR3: TGTGCCATCAGAGCAGACCCGGGTCGCGGGGTGACTGAAGCTTTCTTT.

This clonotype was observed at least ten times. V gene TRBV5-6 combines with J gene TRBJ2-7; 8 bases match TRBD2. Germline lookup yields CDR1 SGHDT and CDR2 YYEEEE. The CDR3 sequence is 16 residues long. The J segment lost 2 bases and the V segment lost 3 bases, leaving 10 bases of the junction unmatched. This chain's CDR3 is CASSSFRTSQTYEQYV. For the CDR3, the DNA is TGTGCCAGCAGCTCTTTTCGGACTAGCCAAACCTACGAGCAGTACGTC.

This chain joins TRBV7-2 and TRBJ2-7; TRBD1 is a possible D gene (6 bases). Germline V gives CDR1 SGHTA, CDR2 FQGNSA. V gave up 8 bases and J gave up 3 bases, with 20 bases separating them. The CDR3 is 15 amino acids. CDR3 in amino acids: CASRYTGLILYEQYV. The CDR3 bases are TGTGCCAGCCGCTACACAGGGTTAATCCTCTACGAGCAGTACGTC.

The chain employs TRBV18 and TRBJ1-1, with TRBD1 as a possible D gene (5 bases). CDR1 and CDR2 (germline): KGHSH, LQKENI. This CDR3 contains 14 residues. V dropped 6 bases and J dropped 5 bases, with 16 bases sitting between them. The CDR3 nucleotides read TGTGCCAGCTCCCCTGGCGGGGCCACAACTGAAGCTTTCTTT. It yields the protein CASSPGGATTEAFF.

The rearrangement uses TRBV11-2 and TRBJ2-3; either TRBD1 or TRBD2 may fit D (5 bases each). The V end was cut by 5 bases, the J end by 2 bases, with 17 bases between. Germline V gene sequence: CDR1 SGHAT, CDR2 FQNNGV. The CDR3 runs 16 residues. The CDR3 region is CASSRSLAGTTDTQYF. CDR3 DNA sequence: TGTGCCAGCAGCCGGTCGTTGGCTGGGACCACAGATACGCAGTATTTT.